Sequencing of this T cell receptor beta chain was carried out in a study of T cells in Graves' hyperthyroidism and ophthalmopathy. This clonotype has a count of ten or more. The study enrolled patients aged 18 to 65 with newly diagnosed hyperthyroidism of under 2 months' duration. Per germline, CDR1 LNHNV and CDR2 YYDKDF (reference sequence). The CDR3 totals 14 residues. Trimming removed 0 bases from V and 4 bases from J, with 9 bases in between. Template material for amplifying TCR beta CDR3 regions consisted of RNA transcripts. First-round RT-PCR targeting the TCR CDR3 was performed with the HTBI primer set. TCRdb re-called the multiplex PCR reads with MiXCR, one entry per CDR3 protein. The data contain approximately 520,000 distinct CDR3 sequences, more than 20% of them singletons.

This sequence was found in a man aged 18 to 35 with Graves' hyperthyroidism. The sequencing input was blood. This chain connects TRBV15 to TRBJ1-2, with D possibly matching TRBD1 (5 bases). Written as DNA, the CDR3 is TGTGCCACCAGCAGAGACAGGGCTACCTATGGCTACACCTTC. Amino acids: CATSRDRATYGYTF.